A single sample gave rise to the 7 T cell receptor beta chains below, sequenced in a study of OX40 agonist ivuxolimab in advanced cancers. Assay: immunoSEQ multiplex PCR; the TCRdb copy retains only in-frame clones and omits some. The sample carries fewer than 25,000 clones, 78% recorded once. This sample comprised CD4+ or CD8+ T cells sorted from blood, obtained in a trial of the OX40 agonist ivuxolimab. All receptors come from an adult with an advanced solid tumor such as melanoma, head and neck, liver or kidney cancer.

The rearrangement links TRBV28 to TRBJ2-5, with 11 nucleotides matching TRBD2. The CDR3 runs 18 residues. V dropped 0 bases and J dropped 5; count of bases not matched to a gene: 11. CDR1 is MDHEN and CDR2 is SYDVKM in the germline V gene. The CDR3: CASSLWASGGPGTETQYF. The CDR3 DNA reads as TGTGCCAGCAGTTTATGGGCTAGCGGGGGGCCCGGCACCGAGACCCAGTACTTC.

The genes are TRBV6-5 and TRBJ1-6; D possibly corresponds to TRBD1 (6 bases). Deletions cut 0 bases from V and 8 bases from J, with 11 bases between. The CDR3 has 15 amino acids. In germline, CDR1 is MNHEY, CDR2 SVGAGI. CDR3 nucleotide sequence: TGTGCCAGCAGTTACTCAGGACAGATAGATTCACCCCTCCACTTT. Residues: CASSYSGQIDSPLHF.

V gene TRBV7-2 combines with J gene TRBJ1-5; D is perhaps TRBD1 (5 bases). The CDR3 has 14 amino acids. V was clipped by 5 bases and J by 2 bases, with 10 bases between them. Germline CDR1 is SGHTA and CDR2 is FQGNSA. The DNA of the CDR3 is TGTGCCAGCAGCCCGCGGGGGGGCAATCAGCCCCAGCATTTT. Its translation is CASSPRGGNQPQHF. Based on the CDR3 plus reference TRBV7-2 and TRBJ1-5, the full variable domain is GAGVSQSPSNKVTEKGKDVELRCDPISGHTALYWYRQSLGQGLEFLIYFQGNSAPDKSGLPSDRFSAERTGGSVSTLTIQRTQQEDSAVYLCASSPRGGNQPQHFGDGTRLSIL.

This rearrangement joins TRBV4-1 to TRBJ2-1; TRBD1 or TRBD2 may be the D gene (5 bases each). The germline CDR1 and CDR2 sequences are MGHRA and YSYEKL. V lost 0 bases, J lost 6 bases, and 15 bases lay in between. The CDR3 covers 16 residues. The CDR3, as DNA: TGCGCCAGCAGCCAAGATTGGGGGAGAGGGGCCAATGAGCAGTTCTTC. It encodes CASSQDWGRGANEQFF.

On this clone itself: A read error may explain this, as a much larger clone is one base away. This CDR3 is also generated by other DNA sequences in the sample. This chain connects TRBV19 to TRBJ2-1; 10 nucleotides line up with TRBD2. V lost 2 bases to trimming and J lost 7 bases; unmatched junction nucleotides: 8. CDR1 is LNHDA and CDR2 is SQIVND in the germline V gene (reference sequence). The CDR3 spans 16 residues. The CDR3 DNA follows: TGTGCCAGTAGTATATCACTACTAGCGGGGAAGAATGAGCAGTTCTTC. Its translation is CASSISLLAGKNEQFF. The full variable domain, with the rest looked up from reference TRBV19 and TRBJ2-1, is DGGITQSPKYLFRKEGQNVTLSCEQNLNHDAMYWYRQDPGQGLRLIYYSQIVNDFQKGDIAEGYSVSREKKESFPLTVTSAQKNPTAFYLCASSISLLAGKNEQFFGPGTRLTVL.

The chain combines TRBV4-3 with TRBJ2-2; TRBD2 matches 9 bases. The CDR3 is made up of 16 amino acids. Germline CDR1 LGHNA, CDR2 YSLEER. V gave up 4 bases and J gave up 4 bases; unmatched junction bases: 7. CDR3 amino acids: CASSLDSGSFTGELFF. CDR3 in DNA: TGCGCCAGCAGCCTCGATAGCGGGAGTTTCACCGGGGAGCTGTTTTTT.

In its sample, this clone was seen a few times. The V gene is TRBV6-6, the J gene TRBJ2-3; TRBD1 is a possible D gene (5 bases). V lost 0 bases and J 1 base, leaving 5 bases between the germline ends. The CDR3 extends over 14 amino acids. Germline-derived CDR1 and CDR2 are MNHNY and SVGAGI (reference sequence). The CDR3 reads CASSYSRGTDTQYF. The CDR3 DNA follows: TGTGCCAGCAGTTACTCCAGGGGCACAGATACGCAGTATTTT.